These 30 T cell receptor beta chains originate from one sample sequenced in a study of early T cells in non-severe SARS-CoV-2 infection. TCRdb redid the calling of the 5' RACE reads with MiXCR, one entry per CDR3 protein. The profile shows 75,000 to 80,000 distinct CDR3 sequences, over 9% of them singletons. What was sequenced was whole blood. These receptors were collected from an adult who was a healthcare worker with PCR-confirmed SARS-CoV-2 infection or an uninfected control (not recorded which).

This chain links TRBV4-2 with TRBJ2-7; D is uncertain. The germline V gene encodes CDR1 LGHNA and CDR2 YNFKEQ. The V end was cut by 0 bases, the J end by 3 bases, with 12 bases between. This CDR3 contains 15 residues. The CDR3 DNA follows: TGTGCCAGCAGCCAAGATCCTCAGACGGGCTACGAGCAGTACTTC. Protein: CASSQDPQTGYEQYF.

This clonotype was counted only a few times. The chain employs TRBV7-2 and TRBJ1-5; D gene ambiguous. V was clipped by 1 base and J by 4 bases, with 11 bases between them. CDR1 and CDR2 (germline): SGHTA, FQGNSA. The CDR3 runs 15 residues. The CDR3 loop is CASSLVSDGNQPQHF. The CDR3 DNA sequence: TGTGCCAGCAGCTTAGTGTCGGACGGAAATCAGCCCCAGCATTTT.

This clonotype was seen repeatedly, ten times or more. The chain joins TRBV7-8 to TRBJ2-6; 9 bases are shared with TRBD2. This CDR3 contains 21 residues. V lost 2 bases to trimming and J lost 4 bases; unmatched junction nucleotides: 18. CDR1 and CDR2 (germline): SGHVS, FQNEAQ. The CDR3 DNA reads as TGTGCCAGCAGCTTACGGAACATAGCGGGAGTGCTTCCCTTAGGGGCCAACGTCCTGACTTTC. As protein: CASSLRNIAGVLPLGANVLTF.

Only a few counts were recorded for this clonotype. The rearrangement uses TRBV18 and TRBJ1-5; 7 positions match TRBD1. From germline, CDR1 is KGHSH and CDR2 LQKENI. The CDR3 runs 15 residues. V was clipped by 6 bases and J by 0 bases; unmatched bases: 5. This chain's CDR3 is CASSPTGDSNQPQHF. CDR3 in DNA: TGTGCCAGCTCTCCTACAGGGGATAGCAATCAGCCCCAGCATTTT.

V and J are TRBV27 and TRBJ2-7, with 8 bases aligning to TRBD1. With V trimmed by 5 bases and J by 2 bases, 5 bases remained unmatched. This CDR3 spans 14 amino acids. Germline CDR1 reads MNHEY; CDR2 reads SMNVEV (reference sequence). For the CDR3, the DNA is TGTGCCAGCAGTACCCGACAGGGGCCCTACGAGCAGTACTTC. It yields the protein CASSTRQGPYEQYF.

There are many counts of this clonotype. V gene TRBV5-1 combines with J gene TRBJ2-2; D unresolved. Trimming left V 0 bases short and J 0 bases short, with 6 bases between. Per germline, CDR1 SGHRS and CDR2 YFSETQ. The length of the CDR3 is 15 residues. The CDR3 region has the DNA TGCGCCAGCAGCTTGGAGCAGACGAACACCGGGGAGCTGTTTTTT. As protein: CASSLEQTNTGELFF.

This clonotype appeared many times. The chain carries TRBV5-4 and TRBJ2-2, with D possibly being TRBD1 or TRBD2 (5 bases each). CDR1 is SGHNT, CDR2 YYREEE, per germline (reference sequence). The ends were cut back, 0 bases at V and 0 bases at J, with 12 bases in the middle. This CDR3 has 17 residues. The CDR3 DNA is TGTGCCAGCAGCTTGGGGGGCCAGGGACCGAACACCGGGGAGCTGTTTTTT. Protein product: CASSLGGQGPNTGELFF.

V and J are TRBV6-2 or TRBV6-3 and TRBJ2-1; 11 positions agree with TRBD2. The CDR3 spans 17 residues. Germline lookup yields CDR1 MNHEY and CDR2 SVGEGT. J gave up 3 bases and V 1 base, and 5 bases lay outside the gene matches. The CDR3 sequence: CASSYLTGLAVYNEQFF. CDR3 bases: TGTGCCAGCAGTTACTTAACGGGACTAGCGGTCTACAATGAGCAGTTCTTC.

This clonotype was recorded many times. The chain employs TRBV28 and TRBJ2-7, with 7 bases that match TRBD1. Germline V gene lookup returns CDR1 MDHEN and CDR2 SYDVKM. Germline trimming cut 6 bases from V and 0 bases from J; bases unmatched to any gene: 5. The CDR3 consists of 14 residues. The CDR3 DNA sequence: TGTGCCAGCAGACCAGGGACAGTCTCCTACGAGCAGTACTTC. Its translation is CASRPGTVSYEQYF.

The gene calls are TRBV5-8 and TRBJ2-1, with 9 positions matching TRBD2. After removal of 1 base from V and 3 bases from J, the junction contained 5 bases not matched to a gene. Germline V gives CDR1 SGHTS, CDR2 YDEGEE. The CDR3 sequence is 16 residues long. The CDR3 is CASSLIGGRGYNEQFF. As DNA, the CDR3 is TGTGCCAGCAGCTTGATCGGCGGGAGGGGCTACAATGAGCAGTTCTTC.

This clonotype has only a few counts. This chain links TRBV6-4 with TRBJ1-6; D ambiguous. CDR1 is MRHNA and CDR2 is SNTAGT in the germline V gene. This CDR3 region has 13 residues. V was trimmed by 2 bases and J by 5 bases, leaving 4 bases between them. The CDR3 bases are TGTGCCAGCAGTGACAGGGATAATTCACCCCTCCACTTT. This encodes CASSDRDNSPLHF.

This clonotype was detected many times. The chain has TRBV28 and TRBJ2-7; D is possibly TRBD1 or TRBD2 (5 bases each). CDR1 is MDHEN and CDR2 is SYDVKM in the germline V gene. The CDR3 length is 14 residues. V dropped 4 bases and J dropped 2 bases, with 12 bases sitting between them. The DNA of the CDR3 is TGTGCCAGCAGTTCACCGGGACCACCCTACGAGCAGTACTTC. Amino acid sequence: CASSSPGPPYEQYF.

This clonotype was seen more than once but under ten times. The rearrangement uses TRBV7-3 and TRBJ2-5; 10 bases agree with TRBD1. Germline values: CDR1 SGHTA, CDR2 FQGTGA. This CDR3 is 15 amino acids long. J was trimmed by 5 bases and V by 7 bases; bases with no gene match: 10. The DNA for the CDR3 is TGTGCCAGCACCCAGACAGGGGGCTTTGCGGAGACCCAGTACTTC. Encoded protein: CASTQTGGFAETQYF.

Many counts were recorded for this clonotype. The chain links TRBV5-6 to TRBJ2-7; D remains unclear. Germline-derived CDR1 and CDR2 are SGHDT and YYEEEE. The CDR3 extends over 11 amino acids. V was trimmed by 1 base and J by 4 bases, leaving 3 bases between them. CDR3 bases: TGTGCCAGCAGCTTGCGGTACGAGCAGTACTTC. Its translation is CASSLRYEQYF.

This clonotype was recorded at least ten times. This chain connects TRBV7-9 to TRBJ2-2; TRBD1 matches 8 bases. Germline CDR1 reads SEHNR; CDR2 reads FQNEAQ (reference sequence). The ends lost 9 bases at V and 0 bases at J; junction bases unmatched: 6. The CDR3 covers 15 residues. The CDR3 protein is CASTQGAANTGELFF. The CDR3 bases are TGTGCCAGTACCCAGGGGGCCGCGAACACCGGGGAGCTGTTTTTT.

The genes are TRBV3-1 and TRBJ2-2; D unclear. Trimming left V 7 bases short and J 2 bases short, with 5 bases between. The germline V gene has CDR1 LGHDT and CDR2 YNNKEL (reference sequence). The CDR3 has 12 amino acids. The CDR3 DNA is TGTGCCAGCACACGCAACACCGGGGAGCTGTTTTTT. It translates to CASTRNTGELFF.

The chain couples TRBV28 to TRBJ2-5, with a weak D call TRBD1 (5 bases). The V gene's germline CDR1 is MDHEN and CDR2 SYDVKM. This CDR3 is 14 amino acids long. Trimming cost V 6 bases and J 5 bases, with 16 bases left between them. The CDR3 sequence: CASRMDTTWETQYF. CDR3 nucleotide sequence: TGTGCCAGCAGAATGGACACAACCTGGGAGACCCAGTACTTC.

There are many counts of this clonotype. The gene calls are TRBV28 and TRBJ1-5; possibly TRBD1 for D (6 bases). Germline V gene lookup returns CDR1 MDHEN and CDR2 SYDVKM. Trimming left V 4 bases short and J 4 bases short, with 14 bases between. This CDR3 spans 15 amino acids. Here the CDR3 reads CASSSPTGRNQPQHF. In nucleotides, the CDR3 is TGTGCCAGCAGTTCCCCCACAGGGAGGAATCAGCCCCAGCATTTT.

In its sample, this clonotype was seen a few times. The chain employs TRBV20-1 and TRBJ2-5; no clear D. Per the germline V gene, CDR1 is DFQATT and CDR2 is SNEGSKA (reference sequence). The germline V and J ends were trimmed by 2 bases and 5 bases, with 9 bases remaining between them. This CDR3 spans 12 amino acids. CDR3 coding DNA: TGCAGTGCTAGACAGACGGAGGAGACCCAGTACTTC. This gives the protein CSARQTEETQYF.

This clonotype was picked up many times. For the CDR3, the DNA is TGTGCCAGCAGACGGGACAGGTCTTTTTCACCCCTCCACTTT. It encodes CASRRDRSFSPLHF. The J gene is TRBJ1-6, the V gene TRBV2; TRBD1 matches at 8 bases. The CDR3 is 14 residues long. Losses at the gene ends were 6 bases for V and 9 bases for J; bases not matched to a gene: 7. Germline V gene data show CDR1 as SNHLY and CDR2 as FYNNEI.

The count of this clonotype is one. One base away lies a much larger clone, so this may be a sequencing read error. V usage is TRBV2 and J usage is TRBJ2-1; TRBD1 might be the D (7 bases). CDR3 length equals 15 residues. Germline V lookup: CDR1 SNHLY, CDR2 FYNNEI. CDR3 sequence: CASSEQGGKVSEQLF. Here the CDR3 DNA reads TGTGCCAGCAGTGAACAGGGGGGAAAGGTCAGTGAGCAGCTCTTC.

This clonotype occurred a few times. The V call is TRBV19, the J call TRBJ2-3; TRBD2 might be the D (5 bases). This CDR3 comprises 14 residues. Germline assignment: CDR1 LNHDA and CDR2 SQIVND (reference sequence). Trimming removed 3 bases from V and 4 bases from J, with 11 bases in between. The CDR3 nucleotides are TGTGCCAGTAGTATCCGTAGAGCGGCAGATACGCAGTATTTT. Translation: CASSIRRAADTQYF.

The chain has TRBV29-1 and TRBJ2-7; 11 bases align to TRBD1. J gave up 4 bases and V 6 bases, and 8 bases lay outside the gene matches. Per germline, CDR1 SQVTM and CDR2 ANQGSEA. The CDR3 has 14 amino acids. CDR3 sequence: CSVQDRGHHYEQYF. As DNA, the CDR3 is TGCAGCGTCCAGGACAGGGGGCACCATTACGAGCAGTACTTC.

This clonotype was observed a handful of times. DNA of the CDR3: TGTGCCAGCAGCCAAGCCGGAGGGGTAACTGGAAACACCATATATTTT. The encoded protein is CASSQAGGVTGNTIYF. The chain combines TRBV14 with TRBJ1-3, with D perhaps TRBD1 (5 bases). Trimming stripped 1 base from V and 2 bases from J, with 12 bases between. CDR1 SGHDN and CDR2 FVKESK come from the germline V gene. The CDR3 has 16 amino acids.

The V call is TRBV5-4, the J call TRBJ2-7; TRBD2 aligns across 12 bases. Trimming cost V 3 bases and J 6 bases; bases outside gene matches: 7. Germline loops: CDR1 SGHNT, CDR2 YYREEE (reference sequence). The CDR3 contains 15 residues. The CDR3 sequence is CASSYRLAGVGEQYF. CDR3 in DNA: TGTGCCAGCAGCTATCGACTAGCGGGAGTAGGCGAGCAGTACTTC.

This clonotype has ten or more counts. V usage is TRBV18 and J usage is TRBJ2-7; 9 bases map to TRBD1. Germline V gives CDR1 KGHSH, CDR2 LQKENI. This CDR3 has 14 residues. V trimming: 3 bases; J trimming: 4 bases; junction bases outside the gene matches: 4. CDR3 bases: TGTGCCAGCTCACCGGGGACAGGGAAGTACGAGCAGTACTTC. Protein: CASSPGTGKYEQYF.

This clonotype came up a few times. V usage is TRBV6-6 and J usage is TRBJ2-1, with 9 bases identical to TRBD2. V lost 8 bases and J lost 5; bases outside the gene matches: 7. CDR1 and CDR2 from the germline V gene are MNHNY and SVGAGI (reference sequence). This CDR3 is 14 amino acids long. The CDR3, as DNA: TGTGCCAGCGCGGCGGGAGGGGTTGACAATGAGCAGTTCTTC. It is translated as CASAAGGVDNEQFF.

This clonotype was counted at least ten times. V is TRBV9 and J is TRBJ2-2; the D is unclear. Germline V lookup: CDR1 SGDLS, CDR2 YYNGEE. The CDR3 runs 13 residues. V shed 0 bases and J shed 4 bases, with 4 bases lying between them. The CDR3 coding sequence is TGTGCCAGCAGCGTAGGGGGCACCGGGGAGCTGTTTTTT. Translated: CASSVGGTGELFF.

The genes are TRBV19 and TRBJ2-3, with 8 bases lining up with TRBD2. This CDR3 is built from 13 residues. Germline V gene lookup returns CDR1 LNHDA and CDR2 SQIVND (reference sequence). Losses at the gene ends were 3 bases for V and 6 bases for J; bases not matched to a gene: 2. CDR3 protein: CASSMAGGDTQYF. The CDR3 nucleotides read TGTGCCAGTAGTATGGCGGGGGGCGATACGCAGTATTTT.

This clonotype has just a few counts. This chain's CDR3 is CASSRSASGSTGELFF. For the CDR3, the DNA is TGTGCCAGCAGCCGCTCGGCTAGCGGGAGCACCGGGGAGCTGTTTTTT. The gene calls are TRBV7-2 and TRBJ2-2; 10 nucleotides align to TRBD2. V lost 5 bases, J lost 4 bases, and 7 bases stayed unmatched. This CDR3 has 16 amino acids. Germline V gene sequence: CDR1 SGHTA, CDR2 FQGNSA.